These T cell receptor beta chains were read from a single sample in a study of T cells in Graves' hyperthyroidism and ophthalmopathy. TCRdb fed the multiplex PCR reads into MiXCR, producing one record per CDR3 protein. This table holds about 660,000 distinct CDR3 sequences, about 45% found once. Sequenced material: peripheral blood or thyroid tissue (not recorded which). These receptors were taken from an adult man with Graves' disease, either hyperthyroidism or ophthalmopathy (not recorded which). Each CDR3 is given with its conserved first and last residue. The order of the fields is clone size, D gene, J gene, V gene, CDR3 protein, CDR3 DNA. A D gene is named only where the DNA matches it firmly. For some rows the clone size is stated as once, few or many, or as a class when expanded; others skip it.

clone_size: -; d_call: TRBD1; j_call: TRBJ1-2; v_call: TRBV20-1; cdr3_aa: CSARDRGYRYTF; cdr3_nt: TGCAGTGCCCGGGACAGGGGCTATCGCTACACCTTC
clone_size: many; d_call: -; j_call: TRBJ2-5; v_call: TRBV7-9; cdr3_aa: CASSHRYQETQYF; cdr3_nt: TGTGCCAGCAGCCACAGGTACCAAGAGACCCAGTACTTC
clone_size: few; d_call: -; j_call: TRBJ2-5; v_call: TRBV5-6; cdr3_aa: CASSLVHSAGETQYF; cdr3_nt: TGTGCCAGCAGCTTGGTGCACTCCGCCGGGGAGACCCAGTACTTC
clone_size: -; d_call: -; j_call: TRBJ1-3; v_call: TRBV20-1; cdr3_aa: CSARAGTIYF; cdr3_nt: TGCAGTGCTAGAGCCGGGACCATATATTTT
clone_size: -; d_call: TRBD1; j_call: TRBJ1-3; v_call: TRBV9; cdr3_aa: CASRSGTGAGNTIYF; cdr3_nt: TGTGCCAGCAGATCTGGGACAGGGGCTGGAAACACCATATATTTT
clone_size: -; d_call: -; j_call: TRBJ1-1; v_call: TRBV19; cdr3_aa: CASEGFMNTEAFF; cdr3_nt: TGTGCCAGTGAGGGCTTCATGAACACTGAAGCTTTCTTT
clone_size: many; d_call: -; j_call: TRBJ2-7; v_call: TRBV9; cdr3_aa: CASSVVPLGEQYF; cdr3_nt: TGTGCCAGCAGCGTGGTACCGCTGGGGGAGCAGTACTTC
clone_size: -; d_call: -; j_call: TRBJ2-2; v_call: TRBV12-3/TRBV12-4; cdr3_aa: CASSFMEDGELFF; cdr3_nt: TGTGCCAGCAGTTTTATGGAAGACGGGGAGCTGTTTTTT
clone_size: once; d_call: -; j_call: TRBJ2-7; v_call: TRBV20-1; cdr3_aa: CSAGGVAYEQYF; cdr3_nt: TGCAGTGCGGGAGGAGTGGCCTACGAGCAGTACTTC
clone_size: few; d_call: -; j_call: TRBJ1-5; v_call: TRBV20-1; cdr3_aa: CSAETGGNSNQPQHF; cdr3_nt: TGCAGTGCTGAAACAGGAGGGAATAGCAATCAGCCCCAGCATTTT
clone_size: few; d_call: -; j_call: TRBJ2-7; v_call: TRBV19; cdr3_aa: CASSTQGSEQYF; cdr3_nt: TGTGCCAGTAGTACTCAGGGGTCCGAGCAGTACTTC
clone_size: -; d_call: -; j_call: TRBJ1-2; v_call: TRBV6-5; cdr3_aa: CASSSSGTSIYGYTF; cdr3_nt: TGTGCCAGCAGTTCATCCGGGACAAGCATATATGGCTACACCTTC
clone_size: -; d_call: -; j_call: TRBJ1-1; v_call: TRBV19; cdr3_aa: CASSMGRVEAFF; cdr3_nt: TGTGCCAGTAGTATGGGGCGGGTGGAAGCTTTCTTT
clone_size: many; d_call: -; j_call: TRBJ2-5; v_call: TRBV7-7; cdr3_aa: CASSLVGQQETQYF; cdr3_nt: TGTGCTAGCAGCCTCGTAGGACAGCAAGAGACCCAGTACTTC
clone_size: many; d_call: -; j_call: TRBJ1-2; v_call: TRBV6-5; cdr3_aa: CASSYDRNYGYTF; cdr3_nt: TGTGCCAGCAGTTACGACAGAAACTATGGCTACACCTTC
clone_size: -; d_call: TRBD2; j_call: TRBJ2-7; v_call: TRBV20-1; cdr3_aa: CSALGLAGGEQYF; cdr3_nt: TGCAGTGCCCTCGGACTAGCGGGTGGCGAGCAGTACTTC
clone_size: many; d_call: -; j_call: TRBJ1-3; v_call: TRBV19; cdr3_aa: CAGRSGNTIYF; cdr3_nt: TGTGCCGGACGCTCTGGAAACACCATATATTTT
clone_size: once; d_call: -; j_call: TRBJ1-1; v_call: TRBV29-1; cdr3_aa: CSLYENTEAFF; cdr3_nt: TGCAGCTTATACGAGAACACTGAAGCTTTCTTT
clone_size: many; d_call: -; j_call: TRBJ1-3; v_call: TRBV2; cdr3_aa: CASSGGEGSSGNTIYF; cdr3_nt: TGTGCCAGCAGTGGAGGGGAAGGGAGCTCTGGAAACACCATATATTTT
clone_size: -; d_call: TRBD1; j_call: TRBJ1-3; v_call: TRBV29-1; cdr3_aa: CSSGQGSGNTIYF; cdr3_nt: TGCAGCTCTGGACAGGGGTCTGGAAACACCATATATTTT
clone_size: -; d_call: TRBD1; j_call: TRBJ1-4; v_call: TRBV19; cdr3_aa: CASSIDRGQGNEKLFF; cdr3_nt: TGTGCCAGTAGTATAGATCGGGGACAGGGCAACGAAAAACTGTTTTTT
clone_size: few; d_call: -; j_call: TRBJ1-6; v_call: TRBV20-1; cdr3_aa: CSASTRQNSPLHF; cdr3_nt: TGCAGTGCTAGTACGCGGCAGAATTCACCCCTCCACTTT
clone_size: -; d_call: -; j_call: TRBJ1-5; v_call: TRBV20-1; cdr3_aa: CSASPGTGNQPQHF; cdr3_nt: TGCAGTGCTAGTCCCGGGACGGGCAATCAGCCCCAGCATTTT
clone_size: -; d_call: TRBD1; j_call: TRBJ2-7; v_call: TRBV29-1; cdr3_aa: CSVRQGPGEQYF; cdr3_nt: TGCAGCGTCCGACAGGGCCCGGGCGAGCAGTACTTC
clone_size: -; d_call: -; j_call: TRBJ2-7; v_call: TRBV20-1; cdr3_aa: CSARPGLATYEQYF; cdr3_nt: TGCAGTGCTAGACCCGGGTTAGCTACCTACGAGCAGTACTTC
clone_size: -; d_call: -; j_call: TRBJ1-2; v_call: TRBV5-1; cdr3_aa: CASSLAPDSQYGYTF; cdr3_nt: TGCGCCAGCAGCTTGGCCCCCGACAGTCAGTACGGCTACACCTTC
clone_size: once; d_call: -; j_call: TRBJ2-7; v_call: TRBV10-3; cdr3_aa: CAISTVGGRSYEQYF; cdr3_nt: TGTGCCATCAGTACGGTCGGCGGCCGCTCCTACGAGCAGTACTTC
clone_size: many; d_call: TRBD1; j_call: TRBJ1-3; v_call: TRBV2; cdr3_aa: CANGQGADTIYF; cdr3_nt: TGTGCCAACGGACAGGGGGCTGACACCATATATTTT
clone_size: -; d_call: TRBD2; j_call: TRBJ2-7; v_call: TRBV7-6; cdr3_aa: CASSWGLAGKPYEQYF; cdr3_nt: TGTGCCAGCAGCTGGGGACTAGCGGGCAAACCCTACGAGCAGTACTTC
clone_size: -; d_call: TRBD1; j_call: TRBJ1-1; v_call: TRBV4-1; cdr3_aa: CASSQDTQGAEAFF; cdr3_nt: TGCGCCAGCAGCCAAGATACACAGGGGGCTGAAGCTTTCTTT
clone_size: -; d_call: -; j_call: TRBJ1-5; v_call: TRBV29-1; cdr3_aa: CSLTGMEQPQHF; cdr3_nt: TGCAGCCTTACAGGGATGGAGCAGCCCCAGCATTTT
clone_size: few; d_call: -; j_call: TRBJ2-5; v_call: TRBV2; cdr3_aa: CASSGTGQETQYF; cdr3_nt: TGTGCCAGTAGCGGGACAGGACAAGAGACCCAGTACTTC
clone_size: -; d_call: TRBD1; j_call: TRBJ1-3; v_call: TRBV25-1; cdr3_aa: CASKEGAHSGNTIYF; cdr3_nt: TGTGCCAGCAAGGAGGGGGCCCACTCTGGAAACACCATATATTTT
clone_size: -; d_call: -; j_call: TRBJ1-4; v_call: TRBV5-4; cdr3_aa: CASSQFQATNEKLFF; cdr3_nt: TGTGCCAGCAGCCAATTCCAGGCAACTAATGAAAAACTGTTTTTT
clone_size: few; d_call: -; j_call: TRBJ1-3; v_call: TRBV2; cdr3_aa: CASSLVGSRSGNTIYF; cdr3_nt: TGTGCCAGCAGCTTAGTAGGCAGTCGCTCTGGAAACACCATATATTTT
clone_size: few; d_call: -; j_call: TRBJ1-5; v_call: TRBV12-3/TRBV12-4; cdr3_aa: CASSPYRINSNQPQHF; cdr3_nt: TGTGCCAGCAGCCCCTACAGAATCAATAGCAATCAGCCCCAGCATTTT
clone_size: -; d_call: TRBD1; j_call: TRBJ1-2; v_call: TRBV20-1; cdr3_aa: CSGTGGLSEGYTF; cdr3_nt: TGCAGTGGAACAGGGGGCCTTTCGGAGGGCTACACCTTC
clone_size: -; d_call: TRBD1; j_call: TRBJ1-2; v_call: TRBV12-3/TRBV12-4; cdr3_aa: CASSRTGESDYGYTF; cdr3_nt: TGTGCCAGCAGTCGGACAGGGGAGAGCGACTATGGCTACACCTTC
clone_size: -; d_call: TRBD1; j_call: TRBJ1-2; v_call: TRBV7-9; cdr3_aa: CASTMDRGNYGYTF; cdr3_nt: TGTGCCAGCACCATGGACAGGGGTAACTATGGCTACACCTTC
clone_size: -; d_call: TRBD1; j_call: TRBJ1-1; v_call: TRBV5-1; cdr3_aa: CASSLRTGGEAFF; cdr3_nt: TGCGCCAGCAGCTTGAGGACAGGGGGCGAAGCTTTCTTC
clone_size: -; d_call: -; j_call: TRBJ1-2; v_call: TRBV5-4; cdr3_aa: CASSLPGPNYGYTF; cdr3_nt: TGTGCCAGCAGCTTGCCGGGGCCCAACTATGGCTACACCTTC